This entry lists 9 T cell receptor beta chains sequenced from one sample in a study of beta chain features in type 1 diabetes. Broader study findings: When Type 1 diabetes patients were examined, their TCRB CDR3s proved moderately but significantly shorter in all four CD4+ subsets.

Reverse transcribing all isolated RNA meant expressed TCRB transcripts were sequenced. TCRdb's table, derived via immunoSEQ multiplex PCR, lists solely in-frame clones and lacks some. The data show roughly 290,000 clones, 15% seen once. The antigens for these receptors are not known. Sequenced input: naive CD4+ T cells from blood. The receptors derive from a man between 18 and 35 years old with type 1 diabetes.

The CDR3 nucleotides read TGTGCCAGCTCGCGAACGACTAGCGCCTACAATGAGCAGTTCTTC. Protein sequence: CASSRTTSAYNEQFF. The chain joins TRBV18 to TRBJ2-1; 8 nucleotides agree with TRBD2. Trimming cost V 6 bases and J 2 bases; bases outside gene matches: 6. This CDR3 is built from 15 residues. Looked up from germline, CDR1 is KGHSH and CDR2 is LQKENI.

The genes are TRBV30 and TRBJ2-7; 8 nucleotides align to TRBD2. The junction had 10 bases not matched to a gene; V was cut back by 7 bases and J by 5 bases. This CDR3 is built from 13 residues. Germline CDR1 GTSNPN, CDR2 SVGIG (reference sequence). CDR3 amino acids: CASSPGGSNEQYF. In DNA, the CDR3 is TGTGCCTCAAGCCCGGGGGGGAGTAACGAGCAGTACTTC.

This clone was seen more than once but under ten times. The rearrangement links TRBV4-1 to TRBJ2-6; tentatively, D is TRBD1 (5 bases). Trimming cost V 4 bases and J 2 bases, with 9 bases left between them. The CDR3 extends over 15 amino acids. Germline CDR1 reads MGHRA; CDR2 reads YSYEKL. Here the CDR3 DNA reads TGCGCCAGCAGCCGCAGGGTAACTGGGGCCAACGTCCTGACTTTC. Translating gives CASSRRVTGANVLTF.

The CDR3: CASSTRLAGGHTGELFF. CDR3 in DNA: TGTGCCAGCAGCACCCGACTAGCGGGGGGACACACCGGGGAGCTGTTTTTT. The chain joins TRBV9 to TRBJ2-2; 13 nucleotides match TRBD2. CDR3 length: 17 residues. Germline assignment: CDR1 SGDLS and CDR2 YYNGEE. V lost 4 bases, J lost 3 bases, and 6 bases stayed unmatched.

This clone appeared a few times. The chain uses TRBV9 and TRBJ2-1; 9 bases fit TRBD1. CDR1 is SGDLS, CDR2 YYNGEE, per germline. Trimming cost V 7 bases and J 2 bases; bases outside gene matches: 4. The CDR3 is made up of 14 amino acids. The CDR3: CASGTGTAYNEQFF. The DNA of the CDR3 is TGTGCCAGCGGGACAGGGACGGCCTACAATGAGCAGTTCTTC.

Turning to this clone: The junction does not match germline at one end; this may be a read error. The V and J genes are TRBV14 and TRBJ2-1; unclear D gene. This CDR3 is 12 amino acids long. Germline V gives CDR1 SGHDN, CDR2 FVKESK. The CDR3 region has the DNA TGTGCCAGCAGCCATGGGTACAGTGAGCAGTTCTTC. Protein: CASSHGYSEQFF. Full variable domain (remainder filled in from reference TRBV14 and TRBJ2-1): EAGVTQFPSHSVIEKGQTVTLRCDPISGHDNLYWYRRVMGKEIKFLLHFVKESKQDESGMPNNRFLAERTGGTYSTLKVQPAELEDSGVYFCASSHGYSEQFFGPGTRLTVL.

This clone was detected a few times. CDR3 sequence (DNA): TGTGCCAGCAGCTTTCTCGGGGTTGAAGCTTTCTTT. Protein product: CASSFLGVEAFF. This chain links TRBV7-9 with TRBJ1-1; D not resolved. The germline V gene encodes CDR1 SEHNR and CDR2 FQNEAQ (reference sequence). The CDR3 runs to 12 residues. V dropped 3 bases and J dropped 7 bases, with 9 bases sitting between them.

CDR3 DNA sequence: TGTGCCAGCAGCGGGGGACAGCTAGCTTACGAGCAGTACTTC. Its translation: CASSGGQLAYEQYF. The gene calls are TRBV7-2 and TRBJ2-7; 7 bases are a match to TRBD1. Trimming took 5 bases from V and 4 from J; bases not matched to a gene: 8. Germline V gene sequence: CDR1 SGHTA, CDR2 FQGNSA. The CDR3 consists of 14 residues.

V is TRBV27 and J is TRBJ2-2, with 7 bases matching TRBD2. The length of the CDR3 is 17 residues. CDR1 is MNHEY and CDR2 is SMNVEV in the germline V gene (reference sequence). Trimming removed 6 bases from V and 3 bases from J; junction bases left unmatched: 13. The CDR3 DNA reads TGTGCCAGCAGCCGTCTAGCGGTCCACGGGGACACCGGGGAGCTGTTTTTT. It is translated as CASSRLAVHGDTGELFF.